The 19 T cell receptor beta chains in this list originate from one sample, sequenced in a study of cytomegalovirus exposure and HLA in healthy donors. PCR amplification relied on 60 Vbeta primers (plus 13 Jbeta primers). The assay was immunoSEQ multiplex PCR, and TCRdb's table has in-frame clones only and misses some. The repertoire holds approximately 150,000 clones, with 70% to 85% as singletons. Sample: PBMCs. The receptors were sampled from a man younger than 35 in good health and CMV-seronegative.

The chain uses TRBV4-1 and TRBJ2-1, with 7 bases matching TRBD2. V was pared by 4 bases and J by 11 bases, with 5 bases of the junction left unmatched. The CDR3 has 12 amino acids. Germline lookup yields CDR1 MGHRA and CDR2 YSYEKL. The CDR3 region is CASSRRDYKQFF. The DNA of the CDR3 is TGCGCCAGCAGCCGCCGGGACTATAAGCAGTTCTTC.

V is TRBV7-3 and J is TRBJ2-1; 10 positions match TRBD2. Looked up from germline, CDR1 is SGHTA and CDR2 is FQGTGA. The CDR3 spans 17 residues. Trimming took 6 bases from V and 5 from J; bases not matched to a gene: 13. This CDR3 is CASSPQPGTSVHNEQFF. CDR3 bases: TGTGCCAGCAGTCCCCAGCCCGGGACTAGCGTCCACAATGAGCAGTTCTTC.

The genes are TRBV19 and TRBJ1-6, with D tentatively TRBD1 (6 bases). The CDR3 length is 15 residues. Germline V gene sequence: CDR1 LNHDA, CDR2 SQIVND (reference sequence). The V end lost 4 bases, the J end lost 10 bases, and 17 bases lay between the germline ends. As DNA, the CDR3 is TGTGCCAGTAGTAGGGCGGGCAGGGGACGATCACCCCTCCACTTT. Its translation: CASSRAGRGRSPLHF.

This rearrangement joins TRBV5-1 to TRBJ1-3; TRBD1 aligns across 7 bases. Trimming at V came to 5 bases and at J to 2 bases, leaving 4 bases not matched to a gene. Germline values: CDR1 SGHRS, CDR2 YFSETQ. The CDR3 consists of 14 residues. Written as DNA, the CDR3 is TGCGCCAGCAGTATCGGGACAGCTGGAAACACCATATATTTT. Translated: CASSIGTAGNTIYF.

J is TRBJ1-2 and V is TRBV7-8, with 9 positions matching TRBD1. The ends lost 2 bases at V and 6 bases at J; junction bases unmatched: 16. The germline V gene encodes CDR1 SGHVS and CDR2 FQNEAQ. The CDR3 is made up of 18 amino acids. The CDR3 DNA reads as TGTGCCAGCAGCTTAATGGCCCCTGGCTGGGACAGGGACCATGGCTACACCTTC. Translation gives CASSLMAPGWDRDHGYTF.

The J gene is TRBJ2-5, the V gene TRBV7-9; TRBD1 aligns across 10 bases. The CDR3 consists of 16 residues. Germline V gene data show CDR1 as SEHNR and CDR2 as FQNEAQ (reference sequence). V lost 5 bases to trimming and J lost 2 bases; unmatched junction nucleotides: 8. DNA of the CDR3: TGTGCCAGCAGCCCCCCCGGGACAGGGGATCAAGAGACCCAGTACTTC. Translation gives CASSPPGTGDQETQYF.

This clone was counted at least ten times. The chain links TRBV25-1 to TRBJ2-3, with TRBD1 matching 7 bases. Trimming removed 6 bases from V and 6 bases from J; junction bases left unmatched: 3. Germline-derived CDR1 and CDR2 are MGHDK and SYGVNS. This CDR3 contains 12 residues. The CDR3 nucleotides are TGTGCCAGCAGCAGGGGGTGGGATACGCAGTATTTT. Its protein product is CASSRGWDTQYF.

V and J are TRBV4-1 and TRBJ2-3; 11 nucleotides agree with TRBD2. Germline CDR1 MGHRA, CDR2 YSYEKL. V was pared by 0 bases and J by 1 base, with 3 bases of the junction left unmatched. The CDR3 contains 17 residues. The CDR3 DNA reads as TGCGCCAGCAGCCAAGATCTGACTAGCGGGGGCACAGATACGCAGTATTTT. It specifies CASSQDLTSGGTDTQYF.

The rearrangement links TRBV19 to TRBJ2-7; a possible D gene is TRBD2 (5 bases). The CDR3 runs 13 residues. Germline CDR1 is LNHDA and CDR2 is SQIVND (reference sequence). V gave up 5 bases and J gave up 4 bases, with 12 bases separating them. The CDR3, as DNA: TGTGCCAGTAGTTCGCAAGAGGGATACGAGCAGTACTTC. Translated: CASSSQEGYEQYF.

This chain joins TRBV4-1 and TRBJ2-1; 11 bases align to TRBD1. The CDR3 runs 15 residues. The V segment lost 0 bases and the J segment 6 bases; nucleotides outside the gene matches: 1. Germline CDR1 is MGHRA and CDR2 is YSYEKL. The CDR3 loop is CASSQDGTGGNEQFF. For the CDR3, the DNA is TGCGCCAGCAGCCAAGATGGGACAGGGGGCAATGAGCAGTTCTTC.

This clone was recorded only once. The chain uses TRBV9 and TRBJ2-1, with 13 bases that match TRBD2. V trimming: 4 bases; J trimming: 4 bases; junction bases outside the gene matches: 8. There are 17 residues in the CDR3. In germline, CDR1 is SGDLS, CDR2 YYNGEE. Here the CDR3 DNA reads TGTGCCAGCAGCCCCCGACTAGCGGGAGGCATTTACAATGAGCAGTTCTTC. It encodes CASSPRLAGGIYNEQFF.

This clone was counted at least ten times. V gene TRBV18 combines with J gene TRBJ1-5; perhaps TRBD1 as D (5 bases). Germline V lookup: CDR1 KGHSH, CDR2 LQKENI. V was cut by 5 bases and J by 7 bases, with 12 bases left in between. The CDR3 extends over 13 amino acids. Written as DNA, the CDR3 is TGTGCCAGCTCATGGGAAGGGGTACAGCCCCAGCATTTT. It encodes CASSWEGVQPQHF.

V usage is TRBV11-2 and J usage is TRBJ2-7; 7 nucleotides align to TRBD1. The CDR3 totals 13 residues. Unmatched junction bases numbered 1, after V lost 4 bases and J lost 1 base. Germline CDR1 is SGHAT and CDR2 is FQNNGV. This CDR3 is CASSSQGSYEQYF. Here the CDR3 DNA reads TGTGCCAGCAGCTCACAGGGGTCCTACGAGCAGTACTTC.

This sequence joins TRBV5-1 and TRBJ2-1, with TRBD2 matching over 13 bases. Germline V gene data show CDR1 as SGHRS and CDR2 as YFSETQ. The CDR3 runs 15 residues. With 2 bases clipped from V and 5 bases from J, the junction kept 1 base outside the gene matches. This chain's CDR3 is CASSLLAGGHNEQFF. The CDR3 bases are TGCGCCAGCAGCTTACTAGCGGGGGGGCACAATGAGCAGTTCTTC. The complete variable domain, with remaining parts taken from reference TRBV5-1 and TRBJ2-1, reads KAGVTQTPRYLIKTRGQQVTLSCSPISGHRSVSWYQQTPGQGLQFLFEYFSETQRNKGNFPGRFSGRQFSNSRSEMNVSTLELGDSALYLCASSLLAGGHNEQFFGPGTRLTVL.

The CDR3 loop is CATVTGRGEQYF. CDR3 bases: TGTGCCACCGTCACAGGGAGAGGCGAGCAGTACTTC. The chain combines TRBV2 with TRBJ2-7; a weak D match, TRBD1 (6 bases). The ends were cut back, 10 bases at V and 6 bases at J, with 16 bases in the middle. The germline CDR1 and CDR2 sequences are SNHLY and FYNNEI. The CDR3 extends over 12 amino acids.

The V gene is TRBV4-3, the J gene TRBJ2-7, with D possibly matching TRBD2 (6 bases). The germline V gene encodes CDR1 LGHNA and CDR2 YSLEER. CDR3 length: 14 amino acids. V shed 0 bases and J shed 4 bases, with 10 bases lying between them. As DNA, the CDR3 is TGCGCCAGCAGCCAAGATTGGAGGGATTACGAGCAGTACTTC. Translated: CASSQDWRDYEQYF.

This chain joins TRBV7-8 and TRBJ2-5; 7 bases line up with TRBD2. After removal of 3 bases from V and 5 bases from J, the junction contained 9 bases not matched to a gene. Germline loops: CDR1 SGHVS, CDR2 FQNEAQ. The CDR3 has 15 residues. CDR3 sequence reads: CASSFIRGREETQYF. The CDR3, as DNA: TGTGCCAGCAGCTTCATCCGGGGGAGGGAGGAGACCCAGTACTTC.

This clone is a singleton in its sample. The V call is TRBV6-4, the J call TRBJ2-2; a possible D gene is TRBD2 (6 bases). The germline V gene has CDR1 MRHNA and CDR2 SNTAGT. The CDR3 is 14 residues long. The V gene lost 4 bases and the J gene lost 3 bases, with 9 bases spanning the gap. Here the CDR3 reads CASSVGSDTGELFF. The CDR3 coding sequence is TGTGCCAGCAGTGTCGGGAGCGACACCGGGGAGCTGTTTTTT.

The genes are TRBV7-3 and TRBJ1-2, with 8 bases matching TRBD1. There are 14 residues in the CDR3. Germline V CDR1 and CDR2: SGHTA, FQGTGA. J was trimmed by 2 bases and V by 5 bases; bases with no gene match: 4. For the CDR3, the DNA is TGTGCCAGCAGCCCAGGACAGGGAAACTATGGCTACACCTTC. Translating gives CASSPGQGNYGYTF.